This TCR beta chain was sequenced in a study of CD8+ T cells in alopecia areata. Looking at the study overall: Once tofacitinib had been taken for 6 to 18 months, 6 months off drug followed.

V was clipped by 3 bases and J by 3 bases; unmatched bases: 9. CDR3 length: 16 amino acids. The V gene's germline CDR1 is GTSNPN and CDR2 SVGIG (reference sequence). The study team obtained lesional scalp punch biopsies and peripheral blood from alopecia areata patients. Isolated RNA was reverse transcribed into cDNA used as the sequencing template. Measured with immunoSEQ multiplex PCR; TCRdb has only the in-frame clones, and not every one. Among 100,000 to 150,000 clones, about 47% were seen once, and the ten largest hold about 17%. The clonotype was recovered from a human donor with alopecia areata. The genes are TRBV30 and TRBJ1-2, with 11 positions matching TRBD1. The source was CD8+ T cells sorted from blood, collected at week 0. CDR3 loop: CAWRERKGQGDYGYTF. DNA for the CDR3: TGTGCCTGGAGGGAGAGGAAGGGACAGGGGGACTATGGCTACACCTTC.